Below are 19 T cell receptor beta chains sequenced from a single sample in a study of T cells in women clearing cervical HPV infection. Profiled with immunoSEQ multiplex PCR; TCRdb holds only in-frame clones, not every one. The table counts under 50,000 clones; 6.4% lies in the top ten. Sequencing input: blood buffy coat. Receptors originate from a woman between 18 and 70 years old with a cervical HPV16 infection that either progressed to CIN3+ or cleared (not recorded which).

As to this clone: Read data end 3 residues before the CDR3 end; the end is taken from the germline J gene. The chain joins TRBV7-3 to TRBJ2-5; the D is unclear. CDR1 and CDR2 from the germline V gene are SGHTA and FQGTGA. V was pared by 2 bases and J by 2 bases, with 15 bases between. The CDR3 length is 16 residues. CDR3 DNA (partial): TGTGCCAGCAGCTTAGGGCAGTTCGTGGTACAAGAGACC. Its protein is CASSLGQFVVQET. The complete CDR3 reads CASSLGQFVVQETQYF.

Worth noting for this clone: The read ends 3 residues before the CDR3 terminus; that terminus is restored from the germline J gene. The chain has TRBV5-5 and TRBJ2-1; D might be TRBD1 (6 bases). Germline V gene sequence: CDR1 SGHKS, CDR2 YYEKEE (reference sequence). The V gene lost 0 bases and the J gene lost 2 bases, with 9 bases spanning the gap. This CDR3 is built from 15 residues. CDR3 loop: CASSLGDTTYNEQFF. Partial CDR3 DNA: TGTGCCAGCAGCTTGGGGGACACCACCTACAATGAG.

On this clone itself: The CDR3 is cut off 3 residues early in the read; its end comes from the germline J gene. The chain recombines TRBV14 with TRBJ2-3; weak D call: TRBD2 (5 bases). The germline V gene encodes CDR1 SGHDN and CDR2 FVKESK. Trimming cost V 4 bases and J 6 bases, with 11 bases left between them. The CDR3 is 13 amino acids. CDR3 bases read: TGTGCCAGCAGCCCGGGGATACGGGATACG. Amino acids: CASSPGIRDT. The full CDR3 sequence reads CASSPGIRDTQYF.

Remarks on this clone: Coverage ceases 3 residues before the CDR3 finishes, and the germline J gene fills in the end. The chain links TRBV7-3 to TRBJ2-1; no definite D call. Trimming cost V 4 bases and J 5 bases, with 9 bases left between them. CDR1 is SGHTA and CDR2 is FQGTGA in the germline V gene. The CDR3 length is 13 residues. CDR3 DNA (partial): TGTGCCAGCAGCTCTGGCCCGAACAATGAG. It is translated as CASSSGPNNE. The CDR3 in full is CASSSGPNNEQFF.

As regards this clone: The CDR3 end is not reached by the read, which stops 3 residues before it; the germline J gene fills it in. The rearrangement joins TRBV6-2 or TRBV6-3 to TRBJ2-4; D unclear. This CDR3 region has 13 residues. The germline gives CDR1 MNHEY, CDR2 SVGEGT. CDR3 residues: CASTPHIRYGQYF. The part of the CDR3 DNA that was read is TGTGCCAGCACTCCCCATATCCGCTATGGT.

With respect to this clone: The DNA ends 3 residues before the CDR3 does, and the rest of the CDR3 is filled in from the germline J gene. This sequence joins TRBV5-5 and TRBJ1-2; D call uncertain. The CDR3 length is 13 residues. Germline V gives CDR1 SGHKS, CDR2 YYEKEE (reference sequence). CDR3 bases read: TGTGCCAGCAGCTTGGGCAGTCTCACCGGC. As protein: CASSLGSLTG. The complete CDR3 sequence is CASSLGSLTGYTF.

The chain's CDR3 is CSAPDRAGQPQHF. CDR3 bases read: TGCAGTGCTCCTGACAGGGCCGGTCAGCCC. The gene calls are TRBV20-1 and TRBJ1-5, with 7 positions matching TRBD1. The CDR3 is cut off 3 residues early in the read; its end comes from the germline J gene. There are 13 residues in the CDR3. Germline trimming cut 5 bases from V and 6 bases from J; bases unmatched to any gene: 7. Germline CDR1 is DFQATT and CDR2 is SNEGSKA (reference sequence).

In the case of this clone: The CDR3 is cut off 3 residues early in the read; its end comes from the germline J gene. The rearrangement links TRBV19 to TRBJ2-7; 7 bases map to TRBD1. CDR1 is LNHDA and CDR2 is SQIVND in the germline V gene (reference sequence). V was clipped by 5 bases and J by 4 bases; unmatched bases: 11. This CDR3 region has 15 residues. CDR3 sequence reads: CASSPQRQGKYEQYF. The part of the CDR3 DNA that was read is TGTGCCAGTAGTCCCCAGCGACAGGGCAAGTACGAG.

As regards this clone: Compared with germline, one end of the junction differs, possibly owing to a read error. Read sequence stops 3 residues before the CDR3 end, and the germline J gene provides the missing end. The chain uses TRBV4-2 and TRBJ2-6; D is unclear. The CDR3 sequence is 17 residues long. Germline loops: CDR1 LGHNA, CDR2 YNFKEQ. CDR3 DNA (partial): TGCGCCAGCAGCCGCAACTCGCGTAGCTCTGGGGCCAACGTC. This codes for CASSRNSRSSGANV. The full CDR3 is CASSRNSRSSGANVLTF.

As for this clone: The read comes to an end 3 residues before the CDR3 does, leaving the germline J gene to fill in the end. This sequence joins TRBV7-8 and TRBJ2-1; 12 nucleotides line up with TRBD2. Germline values: CDR1 SGHVS, CDR2 FQNEAQ. The CDR3 sequence is 15 residues long. V lost 5 bases and J lost 7; bases outside the gene matches: 6. The CDR3 bases that were read are TGTGCCAGCAGCCGAGGCGGACTAGCGGGAAATGAG. Translation: CASSRGGLAGNE. The whole CDR3 sequence is CASSRGGLAGNEQFF.

A word on this clone: The read finishes 3 residues shy of the CDR3 end, and the germline J gene is used to complete it. The V and J genes are TRBV2 and TRBJ1-6; maybe TRBD1 (5 bases). Looked up from germline, CDR1 is SNHLY and CDR2 is FYNNEI. This CDR3 contains 14 residues. V was shortened by 2 bases and J by 6 bases, with 8 bases between the two germline ends. CDR3 residues: CASSENRFNSPLHF. The sequenced CDR3 bases are TGTGCCAGCAGTGAAAACAGGTTTAATTCACCC. Full variable domain (missing parts from reference TRBV2 and TRBJ1-6): EPEVTQTPSHQVTQMGQEVILRCVPISNHLYFYWYRQILGQKVEFLVSFYNNEISEKSEIFDDQFSVERPDGSNFTLKIRSTKLEDSAMYFCASSENRFNSPLHFGNGTRLTVT.

As concerns this clone: The read ends 3 residues shy of where the CDR3 ends; the end is completed using the germline J gene. The chain combines TRBV7-2 with TRBJ1-1; D gene ambiguous. This CDR3 region has 14 residues. V was shortened by 1 base and J by 4 bases, with 10 bases between the two germline ends. Germline V CDR1 and CDR2: SGHTA, FQGNSA. CDR3 sequence reads: CASSLGQSGTEAFF. CDR3 bases read: TGTGCCAGCAGCTTAGGGCAGTCGGGCACTGAA.

Worth noting for this clone: The CDR3 end falls 3 residues outside the read, so it is completed with the germline J gene. V and J are TRBV18 and TRBJ1-1; unclear D gene. The germline V gene has CDR1 KGHSH and CDR2 LQKENI. This CDR3 contains 15 residues. V lost 3 bases and J lost 0, with 11 bases in between. The sequenced CDR3 bases are TGTGCCAGCTCACCCCAGGAGACCATGAACACTGAA. This codes for CASSPQETMNTE. The whole CDR3 sequence reads CASSPQETMNTEAFF.

Remarks on this clone: The DNA ends 3 residues before the CDR3 does, and the rest of the CDR3 is filled in from the germline J gene. The chain links TRBV2 to TRBJ2-5, with a weak D call TRBD1 (7 bases). The CDR3 sequence is 16 residues long. V lost 3 bases and J lost 0, with 14 bases in between. Per germline, CDR1 SNHLY and CDR2 FYNNEI. The DNA read from the CDR3 is TGTGCCAGCAGTGACGCGGCAGGGGGGTACCAAGAGACC. This gives the protein CASSDAAGGYQET. In full, the CDR3 reads CASSDAAGGYQETQYF.

About this clone itself: With the read ending 3 residues before the CDR3 end, the germline J gene is used to fill in that end. V gene TRBV11-2 combines with J gene TRBJ1-6; 8 bases are shared with TRBD1. The ends lost 1 base at V and 9 bases at J; junction bases unmatched: 5. The CDR3 runs 15 residues. The germline CDR1 and CDR2 sequences are SGHAT and FQNNGV. This CDR3 reads CASSLGSTGVSPLHF. Partial CDR3 DNA: TGTGCCAGCAGCTTAGGCTCGACAGGGGTTTCACCC.

Note on this clone: The CDR3 is cut off 3 residues early in the read; its end comes from the germline J gene. The rearrangement links TRBV7-2 to TRBJ2-1; TRBD2 is a possible D gene (6 bases). V was shortened by 1 base and J by 3 bases, with 10 bases between the two germline ends. The CDR3 is 15 amino acids. From germline, CDR1 is SGHTA and CDR2 FQGNSA. The sequenced CDR3 bases are TGTGCCAGCAGCTTAGTGGCGGGGAGCTACAATGAG. It specifies CASSLVAGSYNE. The whole CDR3 protein reads CASSLVAGSYNEQFF.

As to this clone: The read finishes 3 residues shy of the CDR3 end, and the germline J gene is used to complete it. The V and J genes are TRBV6-1 and TRBJ1-4, with a possible D match to TRBD1 (5 bases). CDR1 and CDR2 from the germline V gene are MNHNS and SASEGT. This CDR3 has 14 residues. The sequenced part of the CDR3 DNA is TGTGCCAGCAGTGATTTAACTGGGGCCAACGTA. As protein: CASSDLTGANV. The entire CDR3 sequence reads CASSDLTGANVLFF.

In regard to this clone: The CDR3 is cut off 3 residues early in the read; its end comes from the germline J gene. This chain uses TRBV6-2 or TRBV6-3 with TRBJ1-4; 7 positions agree with TRBD1. Germline CDR1 MNHEY, CDR2 SVGEGT. J lost 6 bases, V lost 6 bases, and 7 bases had no gene match. This CDR3 has 14 amino acids. The DNA read from the CDR3 is TGTGCCAGCAGCAGGGGGGACAGTGATGAAAAA. Translation: CASSRGDSDEK. The whole CDR3 sequence reads CASSRGDSDEKLFF.

In regard to this clone: The read ends 3 residues shy of where the CDR3 ends; the end is completed using the germline J gene. The rearrangement joins TRBV5-4 to TRBJ2-5, with 13 bases fitting TRBD2. V shed 4 bases, J shed 4 bases, and the junction held 4 bases outside the gene matches. The CDR3 extends over 15 amino acids. CDR1 SGHNT and CDR2 YYREEE come from the germline V gene (reference sequence). CDR3 residues: CASSLGLAGSETQYF. The covered CDR3 bases are TGTGCCAGCAGCCTGGGACTAGCGGGATCAGAGACC.